This TCR beta chain comes out of a study of cytomegalovirus exposure and HLA in healthy donors. Study-level findings and limits: In vitro experiments confirmed that a few CMV-associated chains were specific for CMV antigens. As a later analysis showed, several of the most significant clusters appeared to be linked to common viral pathogens.

Germline V gene sequence: CDR1 MNHEY, CDR2 SMNVEV (reference sequence). V shed 5 bases and J 1 base; nucleotides not matched to a gene: 7. The CDR3 is 15 residues long. Primers for the PCR totalled 60 Vbeta and 13 Jbeta. Original processing methods: A follow-up analysis tallied some 80 million unique TCR beta chains, approximately 11 million shared. Clones were read by immunoSEQ multiplex PCR, and TCRdb kept only the in-frame ones, dropping some. The V and J calls and clone size were taken over from that table, and D and trimming were inferred from the DNA. This sample has about 250,000 clones, with 70% to 90% found just once. Points on this clone: No antigen is known for it.

The clonotype was recovered from a girl aged 2 to 9 in good health and CMV-seronegative. This sequence joins TRBV27 and TRBJ1-1; the match to TRBD1 covers 7 bases. The specimen was PBMCs. The CDR3 here is CASSLQQGPNTEAFF. The CDR3 DNA follows: TGTGCCAGCAGTCTACAACAGGGGCCGAACACTGAAGCTTTCTTT.